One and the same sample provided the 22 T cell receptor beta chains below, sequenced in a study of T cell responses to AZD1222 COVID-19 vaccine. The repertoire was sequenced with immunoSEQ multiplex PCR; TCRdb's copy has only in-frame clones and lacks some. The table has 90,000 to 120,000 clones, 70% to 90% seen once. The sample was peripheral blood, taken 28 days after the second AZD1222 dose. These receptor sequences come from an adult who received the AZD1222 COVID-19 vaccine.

This CDR3 is CASSSPRALKDNYGYTF. The CDR3 DNA follows: TGTGCCAGCAGCTCTCCCAGGGCGCTAAAAGATAACTATGGCTACACCTTC. This chain connects TRBV27 to TRBJ1-2; a possible D gene is TRBD1 (5 bases). Trimming stripped 6 bases from V and 1 base from J, with 21 bases between. This CDR3 comprises 17 residues. Germline-derived CDR1 and CDR2 are MNHEY and SMNVEV (reference sequence).

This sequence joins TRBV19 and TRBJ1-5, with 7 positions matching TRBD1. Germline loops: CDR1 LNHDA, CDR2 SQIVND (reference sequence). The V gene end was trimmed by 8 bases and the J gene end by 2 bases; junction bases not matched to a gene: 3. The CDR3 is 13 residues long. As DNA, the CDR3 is TGTGCCAGTTGGGACAGCGGCAATCAGCCCCAGCATTTT. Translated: CASWDSGNQPQHF.

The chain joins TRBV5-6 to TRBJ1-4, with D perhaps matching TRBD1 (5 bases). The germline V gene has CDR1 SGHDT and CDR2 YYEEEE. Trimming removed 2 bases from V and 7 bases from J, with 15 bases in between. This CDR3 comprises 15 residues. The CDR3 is CASSLGAGPSEKLFF. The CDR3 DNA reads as TGTGCCAGCAGCTTAGGGGCAGGGCCTAGTGAAAAACTGTTTTTT.

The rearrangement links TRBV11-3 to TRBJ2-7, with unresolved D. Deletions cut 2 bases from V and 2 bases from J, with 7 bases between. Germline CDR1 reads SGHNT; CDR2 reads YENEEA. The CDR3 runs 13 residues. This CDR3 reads CASSLSPTYEQYF. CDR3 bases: TGTGCCAGCAGCTTAAGTCCGACCTACGAGCAGTACTTC.

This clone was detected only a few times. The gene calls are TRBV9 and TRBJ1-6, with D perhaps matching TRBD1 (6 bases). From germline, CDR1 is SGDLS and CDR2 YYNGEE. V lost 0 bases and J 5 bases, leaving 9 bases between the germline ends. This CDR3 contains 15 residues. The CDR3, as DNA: TGTGCCAGCAGCGTAGGACAGGACCATAATTCACCCCTCCACTTT. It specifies CASSVGQDHNSPLHF.

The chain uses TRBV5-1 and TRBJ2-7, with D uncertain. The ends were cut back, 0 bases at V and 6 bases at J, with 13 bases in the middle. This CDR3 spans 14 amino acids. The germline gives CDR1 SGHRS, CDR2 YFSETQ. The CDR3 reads CASSLAGPVGEQYF. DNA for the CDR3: TGCGCCAGCAGCTTGGCCGGCCCGGTGGGCGAGCAGTACTTC. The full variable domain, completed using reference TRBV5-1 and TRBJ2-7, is KAGVTQTPRYLIKTRGQQVTLSCSPISGHRSVSWYQQTPGQGLQFLFEYFSETQRNKGNFPGRFSGRQFSNSRSEMNVSTLELGDSALYLCASSLAGPVGEQYFGPGTRLTVT.

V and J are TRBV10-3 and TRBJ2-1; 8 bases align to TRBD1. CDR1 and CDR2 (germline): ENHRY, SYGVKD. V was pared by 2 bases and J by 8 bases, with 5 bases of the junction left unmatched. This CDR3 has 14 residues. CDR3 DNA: TGTGCCATCAGTGAGCCGGACAGGGCCCATGAGCAGTTCTTC. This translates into CAISEPDRAHEQFF.

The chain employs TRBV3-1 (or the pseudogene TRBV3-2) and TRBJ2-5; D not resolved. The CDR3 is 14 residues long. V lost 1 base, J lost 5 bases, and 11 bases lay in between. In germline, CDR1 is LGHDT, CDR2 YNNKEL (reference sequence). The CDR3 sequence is CASSQGINRETQYF. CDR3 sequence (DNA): TGTGCCAGCAGCCAAGGCATAAATCGGGAGACCCAGTACTTC.

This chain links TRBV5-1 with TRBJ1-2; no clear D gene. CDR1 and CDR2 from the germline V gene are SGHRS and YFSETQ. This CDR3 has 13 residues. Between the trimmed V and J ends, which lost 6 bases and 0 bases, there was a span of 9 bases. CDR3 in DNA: TGCGCCAGCACCCCCGGATCTAACTATGGCTACACCTTC. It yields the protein CASTPGSNYGYTF.

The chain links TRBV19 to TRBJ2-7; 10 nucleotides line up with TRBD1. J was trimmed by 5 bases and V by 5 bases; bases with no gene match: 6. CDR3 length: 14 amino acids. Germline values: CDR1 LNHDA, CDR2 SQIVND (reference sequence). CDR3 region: CASSLGQGIDEQYF. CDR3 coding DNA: TGTGCCAGTAGTTTGGGACAGGGGATTGACGAGCAGTACTTC.

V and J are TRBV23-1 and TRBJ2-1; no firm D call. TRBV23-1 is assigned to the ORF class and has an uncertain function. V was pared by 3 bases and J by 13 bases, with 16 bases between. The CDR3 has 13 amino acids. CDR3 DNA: TGCGCCAGCAGTCAGTATCGAAGACCCTTACAGTTCTTC. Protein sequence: CASSQYRRPLQFF.

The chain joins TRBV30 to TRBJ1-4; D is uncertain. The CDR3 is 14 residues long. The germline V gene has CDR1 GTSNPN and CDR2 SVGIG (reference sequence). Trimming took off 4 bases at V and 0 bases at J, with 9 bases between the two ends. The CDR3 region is CAWNSRATNEKLFF. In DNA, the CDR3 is TGTGCCTGGAATTCCAGAGCAACTAATGAAAAACTGTTTTTT.

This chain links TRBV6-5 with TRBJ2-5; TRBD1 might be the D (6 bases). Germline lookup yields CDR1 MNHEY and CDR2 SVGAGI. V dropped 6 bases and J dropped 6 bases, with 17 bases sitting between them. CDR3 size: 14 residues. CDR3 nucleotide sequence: TGTGCCAGCAGACAACAGGGTGACGGAAAGACCCAGTACTTC. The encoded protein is CASRQQGDGKTQYF.

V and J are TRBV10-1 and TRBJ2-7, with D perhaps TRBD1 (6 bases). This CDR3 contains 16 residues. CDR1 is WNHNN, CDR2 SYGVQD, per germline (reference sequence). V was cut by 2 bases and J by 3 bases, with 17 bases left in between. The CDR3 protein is CASSEIQGPINYEQYF. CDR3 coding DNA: TGCGCCAGCAGTGAGATACAGGGCCCTATTAACTACGAGCAGTACTTC.

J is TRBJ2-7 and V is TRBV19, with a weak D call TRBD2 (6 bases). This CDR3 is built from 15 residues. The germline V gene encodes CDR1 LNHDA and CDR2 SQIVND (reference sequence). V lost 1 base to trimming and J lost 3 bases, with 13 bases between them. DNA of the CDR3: TGTGCCAGTAGTATAGGAGGCGGGATTGTCTACGAGCAGTACTTC. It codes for CASSIGGGIVYEQYF.

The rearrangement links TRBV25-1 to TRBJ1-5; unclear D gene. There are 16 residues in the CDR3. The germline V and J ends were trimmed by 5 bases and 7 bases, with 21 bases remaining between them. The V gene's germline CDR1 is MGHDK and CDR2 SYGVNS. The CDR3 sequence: CASSKPDPAFRQPQHF. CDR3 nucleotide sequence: TGTGCCAGCAGTAAGCCCGACCCCGCATTCAGACAGCCCCAGCATTTT.

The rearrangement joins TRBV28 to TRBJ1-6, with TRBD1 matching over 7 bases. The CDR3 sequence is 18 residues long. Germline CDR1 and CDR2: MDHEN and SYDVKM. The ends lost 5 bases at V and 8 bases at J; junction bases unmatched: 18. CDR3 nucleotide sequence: TGTGCCAGCAGTCAATCGACAGGGCCCAGCCCCCTAGATTCACCCCTCCACTTT. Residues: CASSQSTGPSPLDSPLHF.

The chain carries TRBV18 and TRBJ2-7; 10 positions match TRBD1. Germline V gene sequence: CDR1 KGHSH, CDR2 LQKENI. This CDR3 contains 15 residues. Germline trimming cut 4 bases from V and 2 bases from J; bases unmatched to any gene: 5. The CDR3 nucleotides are TGTGCCAGCTCACGGGACAGGGGTGGTACCTACGAGCAGTACTTC. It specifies CASSRDRGGTYEQYF.

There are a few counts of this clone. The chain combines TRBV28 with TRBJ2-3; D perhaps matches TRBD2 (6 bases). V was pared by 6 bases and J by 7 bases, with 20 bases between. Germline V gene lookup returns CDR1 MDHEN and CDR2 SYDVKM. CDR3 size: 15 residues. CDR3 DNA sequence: TGTGCCAGCAGCCTTCGGGAGCCCTTTAGGAATACGCAGTATTTT. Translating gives CASSLREPFRNTQYF. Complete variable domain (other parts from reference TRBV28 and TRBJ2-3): DVKVTQSSRYLVKRTGEKVFLECVQDMDHENMFWYRQDPGLGLRLIYFSYDVKMKEKGDIPEGYSVSREKKERFSLILESASTNQTSMYLCASSLREPFRNTQYFGPGTRLTVL.

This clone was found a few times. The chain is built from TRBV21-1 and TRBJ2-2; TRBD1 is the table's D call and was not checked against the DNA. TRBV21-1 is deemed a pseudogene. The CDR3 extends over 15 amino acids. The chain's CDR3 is CASINRGLDTGELFF. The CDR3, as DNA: TGTGCCAGCATCAACAGGGGGCTTGACACCGGGGAGCTGTTTTTT.

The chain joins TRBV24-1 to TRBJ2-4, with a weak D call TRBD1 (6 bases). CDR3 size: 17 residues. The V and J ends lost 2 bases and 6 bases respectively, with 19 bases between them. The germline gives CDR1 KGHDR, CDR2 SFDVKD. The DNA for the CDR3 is TGTGCCACCAGTGATTCGGGGACATCAGGGGTGAGAAACATTCAGTACTTC. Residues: CATSDSGTSGVRNIQYF.

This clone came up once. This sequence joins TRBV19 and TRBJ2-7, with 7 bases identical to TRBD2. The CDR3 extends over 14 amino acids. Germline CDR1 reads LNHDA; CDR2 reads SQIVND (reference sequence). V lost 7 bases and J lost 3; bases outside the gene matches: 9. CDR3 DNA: TGTGCCAGTAACCCCGCCGGACTAGTCTACGAGCAGTACTTC. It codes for CASNPAGLVYEQYF. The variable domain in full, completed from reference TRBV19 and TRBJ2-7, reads DGGITQSPKYLFRKEGQNVTLSCEQNLNHDAMYWYRQDPGQGLRLIYYSQIVNDFQKGDIAEGYSVSREKKESFPLTVTSAQKNPTAFYLCASNPAGLVYEQYFGPGTRLTVT.